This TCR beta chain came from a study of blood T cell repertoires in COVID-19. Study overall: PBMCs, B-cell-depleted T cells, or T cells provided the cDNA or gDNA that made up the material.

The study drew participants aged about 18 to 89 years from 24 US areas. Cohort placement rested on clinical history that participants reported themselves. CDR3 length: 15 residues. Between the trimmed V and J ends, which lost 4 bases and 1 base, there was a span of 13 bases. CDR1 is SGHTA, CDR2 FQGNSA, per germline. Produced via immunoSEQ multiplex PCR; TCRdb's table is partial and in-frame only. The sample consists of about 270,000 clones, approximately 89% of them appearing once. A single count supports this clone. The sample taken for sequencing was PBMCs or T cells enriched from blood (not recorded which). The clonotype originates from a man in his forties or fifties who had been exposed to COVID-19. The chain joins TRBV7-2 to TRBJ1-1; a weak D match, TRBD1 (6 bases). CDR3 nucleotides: TGTGCCAGCAGCTGGAGACAGGCAGAGAACACTGAAGCTTTCTTT. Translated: CASSWRQAENTEAFF.